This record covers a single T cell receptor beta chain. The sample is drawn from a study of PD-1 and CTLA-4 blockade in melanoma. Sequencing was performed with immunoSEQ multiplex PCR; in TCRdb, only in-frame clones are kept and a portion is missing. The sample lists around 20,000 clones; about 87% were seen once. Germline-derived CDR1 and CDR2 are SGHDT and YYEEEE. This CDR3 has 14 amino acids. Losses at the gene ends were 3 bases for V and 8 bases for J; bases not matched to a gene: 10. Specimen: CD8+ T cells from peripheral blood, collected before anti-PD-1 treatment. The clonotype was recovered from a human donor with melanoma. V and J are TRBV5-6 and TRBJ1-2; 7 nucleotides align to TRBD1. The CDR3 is CASSSLKGAQGYTF. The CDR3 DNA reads TGTGCCAGCAGCTCCTTGAAGGGGGCGCAGGGCTACACCTTC.